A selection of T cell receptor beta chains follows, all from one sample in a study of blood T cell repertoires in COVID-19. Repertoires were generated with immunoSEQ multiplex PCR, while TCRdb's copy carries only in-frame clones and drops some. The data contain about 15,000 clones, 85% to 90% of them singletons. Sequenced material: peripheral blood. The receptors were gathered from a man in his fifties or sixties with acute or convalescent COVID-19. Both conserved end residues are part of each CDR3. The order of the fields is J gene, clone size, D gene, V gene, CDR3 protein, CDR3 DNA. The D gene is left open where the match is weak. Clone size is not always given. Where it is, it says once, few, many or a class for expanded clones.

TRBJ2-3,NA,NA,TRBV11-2,CASSSRGTSTDTQYF,TGTGCCAGCAGCTCCAGGGGGACTAGCACAGATACGCAGTATTTT
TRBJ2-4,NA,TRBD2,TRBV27,CASSPKLGGGAKNIQYF,TGTGCCAGCAGTCCCAAATTGGGGGGGGGTGCCAAAAACATTCAGTACTTC
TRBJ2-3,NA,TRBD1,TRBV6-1,CASSVRDRGGTDTQYF,TGTGCCAGCAGTGTCCGGGACAGGGGTGGCACAGATACGCAGTATTTT
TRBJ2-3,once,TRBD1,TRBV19,CASSLQGGREDTQYF,TGTGCCAGTAGTTTACAGGGGGGAAGGGAAGATACGCAGTATTTT
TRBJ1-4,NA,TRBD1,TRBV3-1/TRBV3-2,CASSQAGGGAGSVLPTNEKLFF,TGTGCCAGCAGCCAAGCCGGAGGGGGCGCAGGTTCGGTGCTACCAACTAATGAAAAACTGTTTTTT
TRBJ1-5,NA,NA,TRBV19,CASSIRVAVQPQHF,TGTGCCAGTAGTATTCGGGTAGCAGTTCAGCCCCAGCATTTT
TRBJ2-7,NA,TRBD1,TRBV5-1,CASSLGPVTGTATYEQYF,TGCGCCAGCAGCTTGGGCCCTGTCACCGGGACAGCCACCTACGAGCAGTACTTC
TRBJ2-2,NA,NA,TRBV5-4,CASSLAAGYTGELFF,TGTGCCAGCAGCTTGGCGGCAGGGTACACCGGGGAGCTGTTTTTT
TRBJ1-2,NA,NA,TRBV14,CASSPDRSDYGYTF,TGTGCCAGCAGCCCGGACAGATCCGACTATGGCTACACCTTC
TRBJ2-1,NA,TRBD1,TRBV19,CASNDRGLYNEQFF,TGTGCCAGTAACGACAGGGGGCTATACAATGAGCAGTTCTTC
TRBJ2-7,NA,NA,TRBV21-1,CASSNGLVYYEQYF,TGTGCCAGCAGCAACGGACTAGTATACTACGAGCAGTACTTC
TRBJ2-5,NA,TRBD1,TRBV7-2,CASSPLPPGTGKGQETQYF,TGTGCCAGCAGCCCACTACCTCCCGGGACAGGGAAAGGGCAAGAGACCCAGTACTTC
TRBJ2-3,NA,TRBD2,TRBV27,CASSSTAGLDRTTQYF,TGTGCCAGCAGTTCTACAGCCGGACTAGATAGGACTACGCAGTATTTT
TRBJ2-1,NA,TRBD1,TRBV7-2,CASTPGQGAYEQFF,TGTGCCAGCACCCCGGGACAGGGGGCCTATGAGCAGTTCTTC
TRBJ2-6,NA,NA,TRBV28,CASSGWIGGRLAGANVLTF,TGTGCCAGCAGTGGGTGGATAGGGGGAAGATTAGCTGGGGCCAACGTCCTGACTTTC
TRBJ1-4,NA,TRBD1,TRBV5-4,CASSLAGTGATNEKLFF,TGTGCCAGCAGCTTGGCGGGGACAGGTGCAACTAATGAAAAACTGTTTTTT
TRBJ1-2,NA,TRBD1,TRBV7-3,CASSLTGGSQSGYTF,TGTGCCAGCAGCTTAACAGGGGGCTCCCAGAGCGGCTACACCTTC
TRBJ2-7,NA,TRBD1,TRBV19,CASTRGTGAYEQYF,TGTGCCAGTACCCGGGGGACAGGGGCCTACGAGCAGTACTTC
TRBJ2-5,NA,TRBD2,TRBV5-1,CASSLASGGQETQYF,TGCGCCAGCAGCTTGGCCTCGGGGGGCCAAGAGACCCAGTACTTC
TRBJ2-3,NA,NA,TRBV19,CASSPRDLGRDTQYF,TGTGCCAGTAGTCCTCGGGACTTAGGTCGAGATACGCAGTATTTT
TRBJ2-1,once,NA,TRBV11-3,CASSSVLGGGEQFF,TGTGCCAGCAGCTCGGTATTAGGGGGGGGCGAGCAGTTCTTC
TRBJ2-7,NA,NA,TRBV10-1,CASSEGSSYEQYF,TGCGCCAGCAGTGAAGGGAGCTCCTACGAGCAGTACTTC
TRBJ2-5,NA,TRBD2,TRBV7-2,CASSLGVAGTETQYF,TGTGCCAGCAGCCTCGGGGTAGCGGGGACGGAGACCCAGTACTTC
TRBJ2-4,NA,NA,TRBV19,CASSLGIIQYF,TGTGCCAGTAGTCTCGGGATCATTCAGTACTTC
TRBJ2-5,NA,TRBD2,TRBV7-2,CASSPTGGPSLETQYF,TGTGCCAGCAGCCCCACGGGGGGACCCTCCTTAGAGACCCAGTACTTC
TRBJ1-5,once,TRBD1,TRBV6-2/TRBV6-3,CASSGQDQPQHF,TGTGCCAGCAGCGGACAGGATCAGCCCCAGCATTTT
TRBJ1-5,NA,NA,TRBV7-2,CASSTGSNQPQHF,TGTGCCAGCAGCACCGGGAGCAATCAGCCCCAGCATTTT
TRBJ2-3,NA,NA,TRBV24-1,CATSGRERTDTQYF,TGTGCCACCAGTGGGAGGGAGAGGACAGATACGCAGTATTTT
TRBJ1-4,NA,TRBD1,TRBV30,CAWSADRVGKLFF,TGTGCCTGGAGCGCAGACAGGGTTGGAAAACTGTTTTTT
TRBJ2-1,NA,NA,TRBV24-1,CATSDRTHETGLNEQFF,TGTGCCACCAGTGACCGGACTCACGAAACGGGCTTGAATGAGCAGTTCTTC
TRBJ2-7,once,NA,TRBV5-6,CASSSRDFFYEQYF,TGTGCCAGCAGCTCCCGGGACTTTTTCTACGAGCAGTACTTC
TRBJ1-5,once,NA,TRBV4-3,CASYFFGQRLNQPQHF,TGCGCCAGCTATTTTTTCGGACAAAGACTCAATCAGCCCCAGCATTTT
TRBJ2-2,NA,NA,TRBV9,CASSVGQTYTGELFF,TGTGCCAGCAGCGTAGGACAGACGTACACCGGGGAGCTGTTTTTT
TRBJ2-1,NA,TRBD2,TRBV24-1,CATSDRPGTSGGESNEQFF,TGTGCCACCAGTGACCGTCCCGGGACTAGCGGGGGGGAAAGCAATGAGCAGTTCTTC
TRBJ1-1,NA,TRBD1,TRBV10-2,CASSPLGTGHPNTEAFF,TGCGCCAGCAGTCCTTTAGGGACAGGGCACCCGAACACTGAAGCTTTCTTT
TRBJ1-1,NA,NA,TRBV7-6,CASSFTRSGDTEAFF,TGTGCCAGCAGCTTCACCCGGTCGGGGGACACTGAAGCTTTCTTT
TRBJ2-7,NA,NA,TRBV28,CASRSGTVHPSYEQYF,TGTGCCAGCAGATCAGGCACAGTTCATCCCTCCTACGAGCAGTACTTC
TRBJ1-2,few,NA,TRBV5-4,CASSLPHQAISNYGYTF,TGTGCCAGCAGCCTACCACATCAAGCGATCTCTAACTATGGCTACACCTTC
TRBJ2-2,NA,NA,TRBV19,CATGGRVNTGELFF,TGTGCCACCGGAGGGCGGGTCAACACCGGGGAGCTGTTTTTT
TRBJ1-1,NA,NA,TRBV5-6,CASSLQGLGTEAFF,TGTGCCAGCAGCCTCCAGGGGTTAGGCACTGAAGCTTTCTTT
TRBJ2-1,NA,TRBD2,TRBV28,CASQPQTSGRYEQFF,TGTGCCAGTCAACCCCAGACTAGCGGGAGGTATGAGCAGTTCTTC
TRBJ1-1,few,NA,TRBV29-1,CSVTINTEAFF,TGCAGCGTTACTATCAACACTGAAGCTTTCTTT
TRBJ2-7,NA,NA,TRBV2,CASSEGQGGGEQYF,TGTGCCAGCAGTGAAGGCCAGGGAGGTGGTGAGCAGTACTTC